This T cell receptor (beta chain) was sequenced for a study of lymphopenia after photon versus proton radiotherapy. General study results and limits: Proton therapy kept repertoires fairly stable, unlike photons, which gained effector/memory cells. Authors raise, but do not show, better survival with proton therapy.

On this clone itself: What it recognizes is unknown.

The CDR3 runs 16 residues. V lost 5 bases to trimming and J lost 2 bases; unmatched junction nucleotides: 9. CDR1 SGHVS and CDR2 FQNEAQ come from the germline V gene. Sequenced by immunoSEQ multiplex PCR; TCRdb stores in-frame clones only, minus some. The sample lists some 33,000 clones; about 90% were seen once. The rearrangement links TRBV7-8 to TRBJ2-3, with 8 bases aligning to TRBD2. The TCR was taken from a woman in her forties or fifties with pancreatic cancer. The starting material was peripheral blood, obtained from a patient treated with photon-based radiotherapy. CDR3 DNA: TGTGCCAGCAGCCCCGAGGCGCGGGGGGCCACAGATACGCAGTATTTT. This gives the protein CASSPEARGATDTQYF.